The T cell receptor beta chain described here comes from a study of regulatory T cells in long-lasting Graves disease. Study summary: Antithyroid drugs had been given to newly diagnosed Graves' patients for under 3 months.

General study results and limits: Graves' patients with persistent disease showed TCR diversity lower than patients newly diagnosed.

The time point here: newly diagnosed GD, antithyroid drugs for less than 3 months. After RNA was extracted from PBMCs, the TCR library was made from it. V shed 4 bases and J shed 7 bases, with 19 bases lying between them. The CDR3 totals 14 residues. Germline V CDR1 and CDR2: GTSNPN, SVGIG (reference sequence). At least ten counts were recorded for this clonotype. Its specificity is unknown. Assembly of TCR beta libraries relied on iRepertoire HTBI primers together with Arm-PCR of CDR3 regions. TCRdb processed the multiplex PCR reads anew with MiXCR; each CDR3 protein has one entry. The sample contains about 380,000 distinct CDR3 sequences, roughly 16% of which appear only once.

The chain carries TRBV30 and TRBJ1-2, with D possibly matching TRBD1 (5 bases). This material consisted of peripheral blood mononuclear cells (PBMCs), taken at new diagnosis, from a patient treated with antithyroid drugs. The sequence was collected from a female donor with Graves disease. The CDR3 is CAWTGTGPGVGYTF. The CDR3 nucleotides are TGTGCCTGGACCGGGACCGGTCCCGGAGTTGGCTACACCTTC. The whole variable domain, filled in from reference TRBV30 and TRBJ1-2, reads SQTIHQWPATLVQPVGSPLSLECTVEGTSNPNLYWYRQAAGRGLQLLFYSVGIGQISSEVPQNLSASRPQDRQFILSSKKLLLSDSGFYLCAWTGTGPGVGYTFGSGTRLTVV.